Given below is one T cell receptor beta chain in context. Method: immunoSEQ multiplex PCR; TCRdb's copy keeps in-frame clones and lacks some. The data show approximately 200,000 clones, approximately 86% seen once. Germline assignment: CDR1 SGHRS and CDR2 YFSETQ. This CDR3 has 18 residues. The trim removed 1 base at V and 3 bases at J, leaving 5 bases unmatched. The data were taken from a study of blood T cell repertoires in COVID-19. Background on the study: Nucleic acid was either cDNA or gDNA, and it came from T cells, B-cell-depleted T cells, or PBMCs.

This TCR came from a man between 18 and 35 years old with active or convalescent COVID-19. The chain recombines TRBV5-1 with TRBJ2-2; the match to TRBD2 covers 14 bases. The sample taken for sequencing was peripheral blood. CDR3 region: CASSLPGLAGVDTGELFF. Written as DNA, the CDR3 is TGCGCCAGCAGCTTGCCGGGACTAGCGGGAGTAGACACCGGGGAGCTGTTTTTT.